The entry below describes one TCR beta chain. This clone has only one observation. What antigen it recognizes has not been identified. The record has no base qualities; no much larger clone is one base away. Relative to germline, V is 6 bases shorter and J is 3 bases shorter, with 9 bases between their ends. CDR1 ENHRY and CDR2 SYGVKD were looked up in the germline V gene. From the cysteine up to the phenylalanine, the CDR3 has a length of 13 residues. The CDR3 DNA has 39 bases and is translated from base 1. The record originates from a study of T cells in localized non-small cell lung cancer (dated by TCRdb to 2018 to 2021). General notes on the study: Comparing tumors with uninvolved tumor-adjacent lungs, the study looked at the T cell repertoires of a few hundred patients with early-stage NSCLC. The cohort consisted of around 250 treatment-naive NSCLC patients whose localized lung tumors had been resected. NSCLC patients had a mean age of approximately 66 years, and around 130 were male and some 98 female. The study at large found these results: Since the design was exploratory, TCR variables were selected using unadjusted p-values with no false-discovery rate correction. Because multi-region tumor sequencing was not done, intratumor heterogeneity could not be ruled out. Longer overall survival was associated with higher T cell density in blood, whereas shorter survival was associated with higher clonality in adjacent lung. A median of around 50 of the top 100 tumor clones turned up in the paired uninvolved adjacent lung, and 25 to 35 of those clones also ranked among the top 100 of that same adjacent lung. Uninvolved tumor-adjacent lung showed the highest T cell clonality, higher than tumor, which suggests more focused antigenic responses in the uninvolved tumor-adjacent lung.

At diagnosis, peripheral blood, uninvolved tumor-adjacent lung and tumor were collected and stored as a combination of fresh-frozen and FFPE material. Blood samples were analyzed as peripheral blood mononuclear cells for TCR repertoire profiling. The immunoSEQ Assay was used to sequence TCR beta CDR3 regions from DNA. On the study's bioinformatics: To compute T cell density, TCR beta template counts were normalized to usable DNA, which was estimated by amplifying housekeeping genes. Using the preseqR package, richness was estimated by extrapolating to 120,000 templates for tissue samples and 400,000 templates for PBMC samples. Clonality was defined as one minus Pielou's evenness. To identify tissue-enriched TCRs, differential abundance testing was run on productive amino-acid clonotypes with a minimum total count of 5 and an alpha of 0.1. The Jaccard Index and the Morisita Overlap Index were used to measure how much the repertoires overlapped between compartments. GLIPH clustered TCR beta CDR3s with public tetramer-defined viral CDR3s; viral motifs required at least three viral sequences plus V-gene enrichment. Not all clones reach the TCRdb copy of this immuneACCESS table, which keeps in-frame sequences only. Checked studies attribute under half of the gap to unresolved V genes and leave the rest unexplained. V, J and clone size derive from that table, while D and trimming were established from the DNA sequence. Across this sample there are roughly 39,000 clones, with more than 85% seen only once. Of the sample, roughly 3.6% is held by the ten largest clones.

The chain was built from TRBV10-3 and TRBJ1-5; the D gene is perhaps TRBD1, on 5 matching bases. The sample consisted of peripheral blood, taken before any cancer treatment. The receptor's source is a man aged 18 to 50 with stage I lung adenocarcinoma. The DNA sequence is TGTGCCATCAGCGGGGGGACCAATCAGCCCCAGCATTTT. This translates into CAISGGTNQPQHF.